These 23 T cell receptor beta chains were sequenced from one sample in a study of identical twins. TCRdb processed the 5' RACE reads anew with MiXCR; each CDR3 protein has one entry. The table has about 520,000 distinct CDR3 sequences, about 20% seen once. These same records also appear under a second study, on T cells expressing NK-cell markers.

The specimen sequenced was CD4+ T cells sorted from blood. All receptors derive from a woman younger than 30 in good health.

This clonotype occurred a few times. The rearrangement links TRBV20-1 to TRBJ2-7, with D possibly being TRBD1 or TRBD2 (5 bases each). CDR1 and CDR2 (germline): DFQATT, SNEGSKA (reference sequence). This CDR3 is built from 14 residues. The V end lost 1 base, the J end lost 2 bases, and 12 bases lay between the germline ends. CDR3: CSARGPGRTYEQYF. The CDR3 DNA reads as TGCAGTGCTAGAGGGCCGGGACGGACCTACGAGCAGTACTTC.

This chain links TRBV5-1 with TRBJ1-4; the D gene is possibly TRBD1 (6 bases). The ends were cut back, 0 bases at V and 5 bases at J, with 11 bases in the middle. CDR3 length: 15 amino acids. CDR1 and CDR2 from the germline V gene are SGHRS and YFSETQ. In DNA, the CDR3 is TGCGCCAGCAGCTTGGGCGGGGGCGGAAATGAAAAACTGTTTTTT. Translating gives CASSLGGGGNEKLFF. Full variable domain (outside the CDR3, taken from reference TRBV5-1 and TRBJ1-4): KAGVTQTPRYLIKTRGQQVTLSCSPISGHRSVSWYQQTPGQGLQFLFEYFSETQRNKGNFPGRFSGRQFSNSRSEMNVSTLELGDSALYLCASSLGGGGNEKLFFGSGTQLSVL.

This clonotype appeared a few times. V usage is TRBV27 and J usage is TRBJ1-6; 8 bases agree with TRBD1. Germline trimming cut 3 bases from V and 7 bases from J; bases unmatched to any gene: 5. CDR1 and CDR2 (germline): MNHEY, SMNVEV (reference sequence). The CDR3 consists of 15 residues. CDR3: CASSLEGQANSPLHF. The CDR3 DNA follows: TGTGCCAGCAGTTTGGAGGGACAGGCGAATTCACCCCTCCACTTT.

This clonotype was counted only a few times. V gene TRBV18 combines with J gene TRBJ2-1; TRBD1 agrees at 9 bases. Germline values: CDR1 KGHSH, CDR2 LQKENI. The trim removed 1 base at V and 6 bases at J, leaving 1 base unmatched. The CDR3 extends over 14 amino acids. This CDR3 is CASSPRTGVNEQFF. The DNA of the CDR3 is TGTGCCAGCTCACCACGGACAGGGGTCAATGAGCAGTTCTTC.

This clonotype was found a few times. The rearrangement joins TRBV20-1 to TRBJ1-2; D is undetermined. The V and J ends lost 3 bases and 3 bases respectively, with 17 bases between them. There are 15 residues in the CDR3. Germline-derived CDR1 and CDR2 are DFQATT and SNEGSKA (reference sequence). The CDR3 reads CSASRPPGFDYGYTF. The CDR3 bases are TGCAGTGCTAGTAGGCCCCCGGGGTTTGACTATGGCTACACCTTC.

In its sample, this clonotype was seen many times. The CDR3 here is CASSRALSVQFF. The CDR3, as DNA: TGTGCCAGCAGTCGCGCCCTAAGCGTTCAGTTCTTC. This chain uses TRBV12-3 or TRBV12-4 with TRBJ2-1; D unresolved. Trimming cost V 5 bases and J 13 bases, with 15 bases left between them. There are 12 residues in the CDR3.

This clonotype was observed many times. This chain links TRBV15 with TRBJ2-1; the D gene could be TRBD1 or TRBD2 (5 bases each). The CDR3 is 15 amino acids. Trimming left V 0 bases short and J 0 bases short, with 6 bases between. Germline assignment: CDR1 LNHNV and CDR2 YYDKDF (reference sequence). The CDR3 protein is CATSRDGGSYNEQFF. The CDR3 DNA is TGTGCCACCAGCAGAGATGGGGGCTCCTACAATGAGCAGTTCTTC.

This chain uses TRBV3-1 with TRBJ1-1; tentatively, D is TRBD1 (6 bases). The CDR3 length is 13 residues. CDR1 and CDR2 (germline): LGHDT, YNNKEL (reference sequence). Trimming removed 6 bases from V and 10 bases from J, with 18 bases in between. CDR3 bases: TGTGCCAGCAGACCGGACAGCAGTGGTAGAGCTTTCTTT. It specifies CASRPDSSGRAFF.

The chain is built from TRBV20-1 and TRBJ2-3; D is undetermined. Trimming took 0 bases from V and 0 from J, leaving 13 bases between them. The CDR3 totals 16 residues. Germline lookup yields CDR1 DFQATT and CDR2 SNEGSKA (reference sequence). Here the CDR3 reads CSARDPGRSSTDTQYF. CDR3 sequence (DNA): TGCAGTGCTAGAGATCCGGGCAGGAGTAGCACAGATACGCAGTATTTT.

The V gene is TRBV7-8, the J gene TRBJ1-5; the D gene is possibly TRBD1 (6 bases). The CDR3 has 15 amino acids. From germline, CDR1 is SGHVS and CDR2 FQNEAQ. Trimming removed 5 bases at V and 4 bases at J, with 15 bases between. CDR3 DNA: TGTGCCAGCAGCCTAAATCCAGGGGTAAATCAGCCCCAGCATTTT. Its translation: CASSLNPGVNQPQHF.

CDR3 sequence (DNA): TGCGCCAGCAGCTTGGATCCGGACAGGGCGAGGTTTTATGGCTACACCTTC. This gives the protein CASSLDPDRARFYGYTF. This chain joins TRBV5-1 and TRBJ1-2; TRBD1 aligns across 8 bases. This CDR3 spans 17 amino acids. V lost 0 bases and J lost 5; bases outside the gene matches: 12. CDR1 and CDR2 from the germline V gene are SGHRS and YFSETQ.

The chain has TRBV7-2 and TRBJ2-2; D is uncertain. Germline V gene lookup returns CDR1 SGHTA and CDR2 FQGNSA. This CDR3 spans 15 amino acids. The V end was cut by 2 bases, the J end by 5 bases, with 12 bases between. CDR3 coding DNA: TGTGCCAGCAGCTTACTAGGGATGGGTACCGGGGAGCTGTTTTTT. This sequence encodes CASSLLGMGTGELFF.

This clonotype was counted many times. The gene calls are TRBV7-2 and TRBJ2-5; no clear D. From germline, CDR1 is SGHTA and CDR2 FQGNSA. CDR3 length: 11 amino acids. Trimming shortened V by 3 bases and J by 4 bases, and 3 bases separated the two germline ends. This CDR3 reads CASSFAETQYF. Here the CDR3 DNA reads TGTGCCAGCAGCTTTGCAGAGACCCAGTACTTC. The full variable domain, its missing parts supplied by reference TRBV7-2 and TRBJ2-5, is GAGVSQSPSNKVTEKGKDVELRCDPISGHTALYWYRQSLGQGLEFLIYFQGNSAPDKSGLPSDRFSAERTGGSVSTLTIQRTQQEDSAVYLCASSFAETQYFGPGTRLLVL.

CDR3 bases: TGCAGCGGTAGGGGACGGAGTCGCTCCTACAATGAGCAGTTCTTC. Translating gives CSGRGRSRSYNEQFF. The chain carries TRBV29-1 and TRBJ2-1; D may be TRBD1 or TRBD2 (5 bases each). This CDR3 is built from 15 residues. V lost 7 bases and J lost 0, with 16 bases in between. The V gene's germline CDR1 is SQVTM and CDR2 ANQGSEA.

The V call is TRBV3-1, the J call TRBJ2-7; 12 nucleotides line up with TRBD2. The CDR3 has 22 residues. After removal of 1 base from V and 3 bases from J, the junction contained 22 bases not matched to a gene. CDR1 and CDR2 from the germline V gene are LGHDT and YNNKEL (reference sequence). This chain's CDR3 is CASSQADPVRSLAGGQSYEQYF. CDR3 sequence (DNA): TGTGCCAGCAGCCAAGCCGATCCGGTGCGATCTCTAGCGGGAGGGCAGAGCTACGAGCAGTACTTC.

The chain links TRBV5-1 to TRBJ1-2; 7 bases are shared with TRBD1. The germline CDR1 and CDR2 sequences are SGHRS and YFSETQ. This CDR3 region has 14 residues. Losses at the gene ends were 2 bases for V and 7 bases for J; bases not matched to a gene: 8. This CDR3 reads CASSLQGIDSGYTF. CDR3 nucleotide sequence: TGCGCCAGCAGCTTACAGGGGATTGATAGTGGCTACACCTTC.

The chain couples TRBV5-1 to TRBJ1-1, with 7 bases matching TRBD1. V lost 3 bases, J lost 1 base, and 9 bases stayed unmatched. Germline V lookup: CDR1 SGHRS, CDR2 YFSETQ. The CDR3 is made up of 16 amino acids. The CDR3 protein is CASSSDTGAPNTEAFF. As DNA, the CDR3 is TGCGCCAGCAGCTCTGACACAGGGGCTCCGAACACTGAAGCTTTCTTT.

This chain links TRBV9 with TRBJ1-1, with unresolved D. This CDR3 comprises 13 residues. Trimming removed 4 bases at V and 1 base at J, with 8 bases between. The germline V gene has CDR1 SGDLS and CDR2 YYNGEE. The CDR3 loop is CASSTQSNTEAFF. For the CDR3, the DNA is TGTGCCAGCAGCACCCAGTCGAACACTGAAGCTTTCTTT.

There are a few counts of this clonotype. The chain carries TRBV5-1 and TRBJ2-2; 8 bases match TRBD1. V shed 2 bases and J 5 bases; nucleotides not matched to a gene: 5. CDR1 SGHRS and CDR2 YFSETQ come from the germline V gene. CDR3 size: 15 residues. The CDR3 here is CASSFAQGATGELFF. The CDR3 region has the DNA TGCGCCAGCAGCTTCGCTCAGGGGGCAACCGGGGAGCTGTTTTTT.

This clonotype has ten or more counts. The chain is built from TRBV10-3 and TRBJ2-7; D might be TRBD2 (5 bases). Trimming took off 4 bases at V and 2 bases at J, with 18 bases between the two ends. CDR3 size: 16 residues. CDR1 and CDR2 (germline): ENHRY, SYGVKD. The CDR3, as DNA: TGTGCCATCAGTGGGGGTGAGGGAGCGAAAACCTACGAGCAGTACTTC. This sequence encodes CAISGGEGAKTYEQYF.

This clonotype was observed a few times. The gene calls are TRBV7-9 and TRBJ2-5; D might be TRBD1 (5 bases). Trimming cost V 2 bases and J 5 bases, with 9 bases left between them. This CDR3 comprises 13 residues. Looked up from germline, CDR1 is SEHNR and CDR2 is FQNEAQ (reference sequence). The CDR3 DNA follows: TGTGCCAGCAGCTTAAATGCAGGGGAGACCCAGTACTTC. Translated: CASSLNAGETQYF.

The CDR3 region has the DNA TGTGCCAGCAGCTTAGCGTGGAGACAGGGTAGTCCAGATACGCAGTATTTT. Translating gives CASSLAWRQGSPDTQYF. The V and J genes are TRBV7-9 and TRBJ2-3, with TRBD1 matching 7 bases. Germline-derived CDR1 and CDR2 are SEHNR and FQNEAQ (reference sequence). The CDR3 loop spans 17 amino acids. J lost 4 bases, V lost 0 bases, and 10 bases had no gene match.

This clonotype was found many times. The gene calls are TRBV20-1 and TRBJ2-1, with TRBD2 matching 10 bases. Germline V gives CDR1 DFQATT, CDR2 SNEGSKA (reference sequence). CDR3 length: 13 residues. J gave up 3 bases and V 6 bases, and 2 bases lay outside the gene matches. CDR3 nucleotides: TGCAGTGCCTTAGCGGGAGGCTACAATGAGCAGTTCTTC. This encodes CSALAGGYNEQFF.